This T cell receptor beta chain was sequenced for a study of OX40 agonist ivuxolimab in advanced cancers. The CDR3 runs 13 residues. Germline V CDR1 and CDR2: SNHLY, FYNNEI. The V gene lost 4 bases and the J gene lost 1 base, with 7 bases spanning the gap. Assay: immunoSEQ multiplex PCR; the TCRdb copy retains only in-frame clones and omits some. The data contain fewer than 55,000 clones, approximately 80% of them singletons. Researchers took blood at baseline, on cycle 4 day 1, and on cycle 7 day 1. The source of this sequence is an adult with an advanced solid tumor such as melanoma, head and neck, liver or kidney cancer. This specimen consisted of CD4+ or CD8+ T cells sorted from blood, obtained in a trial of the OX40 agonist ivuxolimab. V usage is TRBV2 and J usage is TRBJ2-5; D uncertain. CDR3 sequence: CASSVRSQETQYF. For the CDR3, the DNA is TGTGCCAGCAGTGTTAGATCCCAAGAGACCCAGTACTTC.